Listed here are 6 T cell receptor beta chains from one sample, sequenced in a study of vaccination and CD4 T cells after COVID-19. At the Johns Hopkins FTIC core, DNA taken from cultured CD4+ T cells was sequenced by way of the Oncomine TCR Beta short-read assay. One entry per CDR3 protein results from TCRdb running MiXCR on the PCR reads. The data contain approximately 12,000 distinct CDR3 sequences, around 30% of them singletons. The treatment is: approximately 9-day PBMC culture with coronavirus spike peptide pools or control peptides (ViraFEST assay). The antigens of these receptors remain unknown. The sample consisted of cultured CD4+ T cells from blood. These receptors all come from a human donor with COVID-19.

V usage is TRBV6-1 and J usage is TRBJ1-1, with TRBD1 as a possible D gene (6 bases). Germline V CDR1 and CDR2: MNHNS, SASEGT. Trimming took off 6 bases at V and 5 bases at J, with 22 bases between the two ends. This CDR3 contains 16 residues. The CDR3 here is CASSFRAGGARTEAFF. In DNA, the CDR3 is TGTGCCAGCAGCTTCAGAGCGGGGGGGGCTAGGACTGAAGCTTTCTTT.

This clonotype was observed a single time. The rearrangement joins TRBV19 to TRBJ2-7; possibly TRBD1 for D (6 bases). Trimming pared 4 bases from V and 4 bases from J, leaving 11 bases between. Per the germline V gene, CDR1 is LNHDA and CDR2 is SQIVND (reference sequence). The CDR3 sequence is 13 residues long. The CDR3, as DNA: TGTGCCAGTAGTAGTGGGCAGGGGTACGAGCAGTACTTC. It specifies CASSSGQGYEQYF.

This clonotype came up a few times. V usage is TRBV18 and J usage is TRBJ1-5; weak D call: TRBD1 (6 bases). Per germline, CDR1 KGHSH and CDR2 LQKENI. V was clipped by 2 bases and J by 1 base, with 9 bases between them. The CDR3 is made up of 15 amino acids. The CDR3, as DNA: TGTGCCAGCTCACCAGGGGGGGCGAGCAATCAGCCCCAGCATTTT. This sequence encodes CASSPGGASNQPQHF.

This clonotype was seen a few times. In DNA, the CDR3 is TGTGCCACCAGCAGACCGAATTATGGCTACACCTTC. Translation: CATSRPNYGYTF. The chain has TRBV15 and TRBJ1-2; unclear D gene. CDR1 LNHNV and CDR2 YYDKDF come from the germline V gene (reference sequence). V lost 2 bases to trimming and J lost 5 bases, with 6 bases between them. This CDR3 is 12 amino acids long.

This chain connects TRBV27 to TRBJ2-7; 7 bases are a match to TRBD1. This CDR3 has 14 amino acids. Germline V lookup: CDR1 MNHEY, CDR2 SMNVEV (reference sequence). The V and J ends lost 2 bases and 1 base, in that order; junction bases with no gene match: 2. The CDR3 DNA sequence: TGTGCCAGCAGTTTACTGGGACAGTCCTACGAGCAGTACTTC. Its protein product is CASSLLGQSYEQYF.

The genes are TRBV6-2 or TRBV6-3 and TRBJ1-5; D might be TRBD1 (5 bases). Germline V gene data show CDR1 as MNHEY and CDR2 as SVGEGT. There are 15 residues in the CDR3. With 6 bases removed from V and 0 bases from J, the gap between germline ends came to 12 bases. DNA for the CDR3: TGTGCCAGCAGCTCCAGACAGATTAGCAATCAGCCCCAGCATTTT. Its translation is CASSSRQISNQPQHF.